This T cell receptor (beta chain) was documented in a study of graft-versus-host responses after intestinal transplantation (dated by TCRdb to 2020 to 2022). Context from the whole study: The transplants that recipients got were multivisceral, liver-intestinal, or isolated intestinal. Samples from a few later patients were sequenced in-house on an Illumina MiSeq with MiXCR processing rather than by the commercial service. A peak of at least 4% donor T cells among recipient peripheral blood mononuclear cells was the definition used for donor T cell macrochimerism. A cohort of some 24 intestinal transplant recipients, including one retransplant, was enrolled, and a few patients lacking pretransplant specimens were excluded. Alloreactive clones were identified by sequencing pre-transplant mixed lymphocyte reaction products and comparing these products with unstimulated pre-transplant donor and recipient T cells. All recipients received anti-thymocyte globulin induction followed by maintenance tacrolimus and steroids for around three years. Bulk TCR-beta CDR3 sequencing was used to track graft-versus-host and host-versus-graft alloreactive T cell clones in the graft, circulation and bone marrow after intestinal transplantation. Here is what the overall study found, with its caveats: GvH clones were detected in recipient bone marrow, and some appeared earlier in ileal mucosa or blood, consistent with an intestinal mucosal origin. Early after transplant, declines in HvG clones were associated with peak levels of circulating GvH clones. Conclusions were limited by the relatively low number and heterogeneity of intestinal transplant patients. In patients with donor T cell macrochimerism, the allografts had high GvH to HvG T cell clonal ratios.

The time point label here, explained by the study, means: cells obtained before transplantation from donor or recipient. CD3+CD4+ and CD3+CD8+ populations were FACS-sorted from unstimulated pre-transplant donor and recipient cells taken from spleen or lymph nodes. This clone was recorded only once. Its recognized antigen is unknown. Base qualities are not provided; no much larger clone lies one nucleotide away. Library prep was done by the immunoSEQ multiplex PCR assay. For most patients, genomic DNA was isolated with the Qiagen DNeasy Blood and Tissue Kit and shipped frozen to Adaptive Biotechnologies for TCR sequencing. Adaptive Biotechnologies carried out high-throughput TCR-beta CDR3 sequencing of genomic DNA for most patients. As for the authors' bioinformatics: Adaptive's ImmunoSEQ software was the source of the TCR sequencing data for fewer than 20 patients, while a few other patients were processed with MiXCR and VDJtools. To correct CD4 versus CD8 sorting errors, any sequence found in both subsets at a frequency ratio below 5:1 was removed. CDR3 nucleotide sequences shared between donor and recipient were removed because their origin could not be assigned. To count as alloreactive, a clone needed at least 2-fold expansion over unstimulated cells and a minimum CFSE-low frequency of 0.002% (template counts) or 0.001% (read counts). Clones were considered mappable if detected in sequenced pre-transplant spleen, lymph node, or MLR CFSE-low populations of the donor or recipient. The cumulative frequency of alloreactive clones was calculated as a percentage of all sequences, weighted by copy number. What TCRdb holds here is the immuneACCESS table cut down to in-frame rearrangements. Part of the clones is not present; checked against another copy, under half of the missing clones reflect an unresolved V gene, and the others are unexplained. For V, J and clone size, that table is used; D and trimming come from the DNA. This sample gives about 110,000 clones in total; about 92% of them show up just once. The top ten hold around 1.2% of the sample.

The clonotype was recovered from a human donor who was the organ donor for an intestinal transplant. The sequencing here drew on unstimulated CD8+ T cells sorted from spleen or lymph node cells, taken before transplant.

The CDR3: CASSLVASSTDTQYF. The DNA reads TGTGCCAGCAGCTTGGTTGCCTCCAGCACAGATACGCAGTATTTT. The chain is assembled from TRBV5-6 and TRBJ2-3; confidence is insufficient to name the D gene. At the junction V is shortened by 0 bases and J by 0 bases, with 8 bases in between. The CDR1 and CDR2 encoded by the germline V gene are SGHDT and YYEEEE. The CDR3 sequence holds 15 residues, the cysteine and phenylalanine included. The kept DNA is CDR3 alone, 45 bases in frame from the first base.